The rows below give T cell receptor beta chains drawn from one sample of a study of regulatory T cells in long-lasting Graves disease. MiXCR, run by TCRdb on the multiplex PCR reads, gives a single entry per CDR3 protein. Found here are hundreds of thousands of distinct CDR3 sequences, approximately 12% of them singletons; the top ten hold roughly a tenth. The sample was also linked to a second study, of T cells in Graves' hyperthyroidism and ophthalmopathy.

Here the sequenced sample was peripheral blood mononuclear cells (PBMCs), taken at new diagnosis, from a patient treated with antithyroid drugs. The receptors shown here come from a man aged 30 to 39 with Graves disease. CDR3s include the opening cysteine and the closing phenylalanine or tryptophan. The D gene is left open where the match is weak. Only some rows state a clone size, as once, few, many or a class for expanded clones.

TRBV29-1,many,NA,TRBJ2-3,TGCAGCGTTTCAGAGAAAGGGAGAACAGATACGCAGTATTTT,CSVSEKGRTDTQYF
TRBV2,many,TRBD2,TRBJ2-3,TGTGCCAGCTCCCGACTAGCGGGAGGTAGCACAGATACGCAGTATTTT,CASSRLAGGSTDTQYF
TRBV24-1,many,TRBD1,TRBJ2-7,TGTGCCGCTCGGACAGGGGGCGGCGAGCAGTACTTC,CAARTGGGEQYF
TRBV7-9,many,NA,TRBJ2-1,TGTGCCAGCAGCAAAGACGGGACTGAGCAGTTCTTC,CASSKDGTEQFF
TRBV13,many,TRBD2,TRBJ2-1,TGTGCCAGCAGCTTAAAGACTAGCGGGAGGCACTCCTACAATGAGCAGTTCTTC,CASSLKTSGRHSYNEQFF
TRBV27,many,NA,TRBJ2-3,TGTGCCAGCAGTTTAGGGACCTCTCCTTACACAGATACGCAGTATTTT,CASSLGTSPYTDTQYF
TRBV29-1,NA,NA,TRBJ2-2,TGCAGCGTTGAACCCGGGAGTGGGTTAGCCGGGGAGCTGTTTTTT,CSVEPGSGLAGELFF
TRBV5-8,many,TRBD1,TRBJ2-1,TGTGCCAGCACACAGGGGGCCCCAAGCTCCTACAATGAGCAGTTCTTC,CASTQGAPSSYNEQFF
TRBV11-2,many,NA,TRBJ2-7,TGTGCCAGCAGCCCCCCTGCGAGGCCCTACGAGCAGTACTTC,CASSPPARPYEQYF
TRBV24-1,NA,NA,TRBJ1-4,TGTGCCACCGGCGGGCTGGTATTCGATGAAAAACTGTTTTTT,CATGGLVFDEKLFF